This TCR beta chain stems from a study of blood T cell repertoires in COVID-19. Study at large: Samples came from the United States, Italy and Spain, spanning acute and convalescent COVID-19. Sources were T cells, B-cell-depleted T cells, or PBMCs; the material itself was cDNA or gDNA.

CDR1 and CDR2 (germline): SGHTA, FQGTGA. The length of the CDR3 is 15 residues. V dropped 3 bases and J dropped 1 base, with 13 bases sitting between them. Authors' data handling: Reference gene primers were amplified, and this amplification served to estimate nucleated cell counts. The repertoire was sequenced with immunoSEQ multiplex PCR; TCRdb's copy has only in-frame clones and lacks some. V, J and clone size were drawn from that table, and D and trimming were deduced from the DNA. The sample contains about 130,000 clones, 78% of which appear only once. What was sequenced was peripheral blood. This TCR was sampled from a man in his 60s who had recovered from COVID-19. The chain has TRBV7-3 and TRBJ2-7; a possible D gene is TRBD2 (5 bases). CDR3 bases: TGTGCCAGCAGCTTCTCAGCGGATCCGTCCTACGAGCAGTACTTC. This encodes CASSFSADPSYEQYF.